The TCR beta chain under discussion was sequenced for a study of T cell responses to AZD1222 COVID-19 vaccine. Whole-study context: Second-dose intervals near 4 or 12 weeks were combined. Study-level findings and limits: Across the whole spike, CD4 TCRs peaked at regions 160-218 and 743-854. Baseline seropositivity occurred in only a handful of AZD1222 recipients. Donors were chiefly white British, with a greater number of females, and clonal diversity was perhaps underestimated.

The method was immunoSEQ multiplex PCR; TCRdb's version includes in-frame clones alone and lacks a portion of them. The sample contains roughly 100,000 clones, around 91% of which appear only once. As to this clone: Its antigen is unknown.

V was pared by 6 bases and J by 4 bases, with 11 bases of the junction left unmatched. Germline CDR1 is MNHEY and CDR2 is SMNVEV (reference sequence). This CDR3 spans 17 amino acids. The TCR was taken from an adult in good health. This specimen was peripheral blood, taken on day 0 of AZD1222 vaccination. The V and J genes are TRBV27 and TRBJ2-6, with TRBD2 matching 8 bases. CDR3 sequence (DNA): TGTGCCAGCAGCCCCATCAGCGGGAGCGCCGGGGCCAACGTCCTGACTTTC. It translates to CASSPISGSAGANVLTF.